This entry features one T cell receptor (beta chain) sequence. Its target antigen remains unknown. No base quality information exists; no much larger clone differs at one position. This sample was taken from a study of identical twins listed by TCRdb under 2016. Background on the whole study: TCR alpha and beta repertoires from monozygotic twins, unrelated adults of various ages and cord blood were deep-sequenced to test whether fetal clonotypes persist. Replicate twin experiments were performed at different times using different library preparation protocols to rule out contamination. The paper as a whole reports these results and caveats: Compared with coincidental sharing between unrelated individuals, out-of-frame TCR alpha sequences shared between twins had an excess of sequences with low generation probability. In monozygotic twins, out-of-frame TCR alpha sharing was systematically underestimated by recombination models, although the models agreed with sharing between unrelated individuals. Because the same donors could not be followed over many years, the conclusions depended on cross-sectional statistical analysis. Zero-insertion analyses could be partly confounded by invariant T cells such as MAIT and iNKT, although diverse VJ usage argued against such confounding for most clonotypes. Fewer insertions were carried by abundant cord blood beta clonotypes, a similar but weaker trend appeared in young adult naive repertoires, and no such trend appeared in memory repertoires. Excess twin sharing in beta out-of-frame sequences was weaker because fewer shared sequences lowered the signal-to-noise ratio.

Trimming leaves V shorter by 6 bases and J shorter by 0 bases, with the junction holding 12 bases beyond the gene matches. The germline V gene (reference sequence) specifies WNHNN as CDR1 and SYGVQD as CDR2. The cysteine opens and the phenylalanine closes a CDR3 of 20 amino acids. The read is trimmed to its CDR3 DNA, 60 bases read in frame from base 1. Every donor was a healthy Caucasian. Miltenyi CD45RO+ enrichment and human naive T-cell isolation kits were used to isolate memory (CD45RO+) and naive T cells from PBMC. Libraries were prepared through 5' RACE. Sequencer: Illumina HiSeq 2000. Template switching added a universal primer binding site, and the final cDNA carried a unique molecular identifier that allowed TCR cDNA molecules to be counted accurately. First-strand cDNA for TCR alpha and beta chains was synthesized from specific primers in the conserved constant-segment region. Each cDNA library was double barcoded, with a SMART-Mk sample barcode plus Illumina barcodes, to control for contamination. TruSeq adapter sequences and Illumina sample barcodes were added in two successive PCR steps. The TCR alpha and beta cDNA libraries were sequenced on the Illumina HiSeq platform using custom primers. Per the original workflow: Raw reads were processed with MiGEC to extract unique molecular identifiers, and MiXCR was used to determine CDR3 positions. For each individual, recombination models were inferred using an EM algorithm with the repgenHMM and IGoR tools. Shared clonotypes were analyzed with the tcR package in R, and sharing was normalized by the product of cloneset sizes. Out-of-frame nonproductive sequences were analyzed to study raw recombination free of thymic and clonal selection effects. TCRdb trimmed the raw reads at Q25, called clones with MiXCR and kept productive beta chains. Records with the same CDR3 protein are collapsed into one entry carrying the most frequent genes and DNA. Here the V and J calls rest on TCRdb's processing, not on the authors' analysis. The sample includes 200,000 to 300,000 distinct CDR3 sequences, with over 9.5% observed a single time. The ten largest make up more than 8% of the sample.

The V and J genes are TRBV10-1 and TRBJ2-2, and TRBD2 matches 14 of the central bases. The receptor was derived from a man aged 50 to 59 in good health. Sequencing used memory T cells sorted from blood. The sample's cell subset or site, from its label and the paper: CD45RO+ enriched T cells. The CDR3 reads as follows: CASSEPGLAGEKTNTGELFF. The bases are TGCGCCAGCAGCGAACCGGGACTAGCGGGAGAGAAGACGAACACCGGGGAGCTGTTTTTT.